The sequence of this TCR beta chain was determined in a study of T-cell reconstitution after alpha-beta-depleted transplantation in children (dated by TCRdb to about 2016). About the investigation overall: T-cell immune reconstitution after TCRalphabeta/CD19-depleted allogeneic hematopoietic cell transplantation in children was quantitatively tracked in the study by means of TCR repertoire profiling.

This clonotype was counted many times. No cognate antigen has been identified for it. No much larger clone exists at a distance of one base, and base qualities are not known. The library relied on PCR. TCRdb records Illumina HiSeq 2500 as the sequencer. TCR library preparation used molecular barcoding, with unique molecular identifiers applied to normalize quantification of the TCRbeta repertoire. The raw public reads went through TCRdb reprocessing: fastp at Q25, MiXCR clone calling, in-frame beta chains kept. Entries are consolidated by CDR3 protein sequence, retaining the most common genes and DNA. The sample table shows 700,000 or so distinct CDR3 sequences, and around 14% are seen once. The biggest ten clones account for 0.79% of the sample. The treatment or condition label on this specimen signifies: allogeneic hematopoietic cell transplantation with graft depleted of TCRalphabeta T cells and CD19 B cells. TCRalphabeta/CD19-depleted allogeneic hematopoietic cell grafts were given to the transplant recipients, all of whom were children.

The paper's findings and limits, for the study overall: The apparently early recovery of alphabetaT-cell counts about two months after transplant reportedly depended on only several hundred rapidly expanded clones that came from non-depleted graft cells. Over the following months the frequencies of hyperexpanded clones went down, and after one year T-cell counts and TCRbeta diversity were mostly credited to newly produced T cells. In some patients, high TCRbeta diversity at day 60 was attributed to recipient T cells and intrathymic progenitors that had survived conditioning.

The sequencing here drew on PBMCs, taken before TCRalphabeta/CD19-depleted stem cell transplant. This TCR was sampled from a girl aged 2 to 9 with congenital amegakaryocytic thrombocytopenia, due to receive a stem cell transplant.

The DNA reads TGCGCCAGCAGCATCCTGACAGGGGTCACAGATACGCAGTATTTT. This yields the protein CASSILTGVTDTQYF. The chain is encoded by TRBV5-1 joined to TRBJ2-3; 8 of the junction bases match TRBD1. The germline V gene supplies CDR1 SGHRS and CDR2 YFSETQ. CDR3 length: 15 amino acids, cysteine to phenylalanine. The retained sequence is limited to the CDR3, 45 bases, with the frame set at the first base. V and J are trimmed by 4 bases and 2 bases, and the gene matches miss 6 bases of the junction.